This is a list of T cell receptor beta chains from one sample in a study of control samples from healthy donors and cancer patients. Assay: immunoSEQ multiplex PCR; the TCRdb copy retains only in-frame clones and omits some. The data contain about 120,000 clones, roughly 94% of them singletons. Sequenced: blood. Receptors originate from a man aged 25 to 40 in good health. The CDR3 runs from the conserved cysteine through the conserved F or W. The D gene is left open where the match is weak. Rows give clone size only sometimes, using once, few, many, or a class for an expanded clone.

V: TRBV6-6; size: NA; D: TRBD2; J: TRBJ2-1; CDR3: CASSLAGSGDEQFF; DNA: TGTGCCAGCAGTTTAGCGGGGTCCGGGGATGAGCAGTTCTTC
V: TRBV5-6; size: NA; D: NA; J: TRBJ1-6; CDR3: CASSWGDSPLHF; DNA: TGTGCCAGCAGTTGGGGGGATTCACCCCTCCACTTT
V: TRBV7-2; size: NA; D: NA; J: TRBJ1-1; CDR3: CASSPTEEAFF; DNA: TGTGCCAGCAGCCCGACAGAGGAAGCTTTCTTT
V: TRBV29-1; size: NA; D: NA; J: TRBJ1-1; CDR3: CSVRNRLRMNTEAFF; DNA: TGCAGCGTTCGAAACAGGCTCCGCATGAACACTGAAGCTTTCTTT
V: TRBV5-5; size: NA; D: NA; J: TRBJ1-2; CDR3: CASSLGAQLRTNYGYTF; DNA: TGTGCCAGCAGCTTAGGAGCACAGCTCCGCACTAACTATGGCTACACCTTC
V: TRBV18; size: once; D: NA; J: TRBJ2-3; CDR3: CASSPPSPDTQYF; DNA: TGTGCCAGCTCACCACCCAGCCCAGATACGCAGTATTTT
V: TRBV4-2; size: NA; D: TRBD1; J: TRBJ2-6; CDR3: CASSPNPGQESPSGANVLTF; DNA: TGTGCCAGCAGCCCCAATCCGGGACAGGAATCTCCCTCTGGGGCCAACGTCCTGACTTTC
V: TRBV19; size: NA; D: TRBD2; J: TRBJ2-7; CDR3: CASSPSGRTYEQYF; DNA: TGTGCCAGTAGTCCCAGCGGGAGAACCTACGAGCAGTACTTC
V: TRBV6-2/TRBV6-3; size: NA; D: NA; J: TRBJ2-3; CDR3: CASSYSPDTQYF; DNA: TGTGCCAGCAGTTACTCCCCAGATACGCAGTATTTT
V: TRBV29-1; size: once; D: NA; J: TRBJ1-1; CDR3: CSVVVPEAFF; DNA: TGCAGCGTTGTAGTCCCTGAAGCTTTCTTT
V: TRBV7-2; size: once; D: NA; J: TRBJ2-7; CDR3: CASSRGQSSYEQYF; DNA: TGTGCCAGCAGCCGCGGACAGAGCTCCTACGAGCAGTACTTC
V: TRBV7-9; size: NA; D: NA; J: TRBJ1-5; CDR3: CASSLAGDQPQHF; DNA: TGTGCCAGCAGCTTAGCGGGGGATCAGCCCCAGCATTTT
V: TRBV24-1; size: NA; D: TRBD1; J: TRBJ2-2; CDR3: CATRDRVGTGELFF; DNA: TGTGCCACCAGGGACAGGGTCGGCACCGGGGAGCTGTTTTTT
V: TRBV28; size: NA; D: TRBD1; J: TRBJ1-1; CDR3: CASSRWTGGGIEAFF; DNA: TGTGCCAGCAGCCGATGGACAGGGGGCGGGATTGAAGCTTTCTTT
V: TRBV19; size: NA; D: TRBD1; J: TRBJ1-1; CDR3: CASSKDRVDTEAFF; DNA: TGTGCCAGTAGCAAAGACAGGGTGGACACTGAAGCTTTCTTT
V: TRBV30; size: NA; D: NA; J: TRBJ1-2; CDR3: CAWNKGINYGYTF; DNA: TGTGCCTGGAACAAGGGGATAAACTATGGCTACACCTTC
V: TRBV19; size: NA; D: TRBD1; J: TRBJ1-2; CDR3: CASSIGQGANYGYTF; DNA: TGTGCCAGTAGTATCGGACAGGGGGCGAACTATGGCTACACCTTC
V: TRBV13; size: NA; D: NA; J: TRBJ1-6; CDR3: CASSLRGARDSPLHF; DNA: TGTGCCAGCAGCTTAAGAGGCGCAAGGGATTCACCCCTCCACTTT
V: TRBV3-1/TRBV3-2; size: once; D: NA; J: TRBJ1-2; CDR3: CASSQGSGHYYGYTF; DNA: TGTGCCAGCAGCCAAGGTTCGGGACACTACTATGGCTACACCTTC
V: TRBV10-3; size: NA; D: NA; J: TRBJ1-1; CDR3: CAISEGGEAFF; DNA: TGTGCCATCAGTGAAGGAGGTGAAGCTTTCTTT
V: TRBV6-2/TRBV6-3; size: NA; D: NA; J: TRBJ1-5; CDR3: CASSYGSGELGNQPQHF; DNA: TGTGCCAGCAGTTATGGATCCGGGGAACTGGGGAATCAGCCCCAGCATTTT
V: TRBV7-8; size: once; D: NA; J: TRBJ2-2; CDR3: CASSLGRGWGLGTGELFF; DNA: TGTGCCAGCAGCTTAGGTCGGGGGTGGGGTTTGGGCACCGGGGAGCTGTTTTTT
V: TRBV6-2/TRBV6-3; size: NA; D: TRBD1; J: TRBJ1-6; CDR3: CASSYSGQGTRSNSPLHF; DNA: TGTGCCAGCAGTTACTCGGGACAGGGGACGAGGAGTAATTCACCCCTCCACTTT
V: TRBV6-5; size: NA; D: NA; J: TRBJ2-6; CDR3: CASSYNRGFGANVLTF; DNA: TGTGCCAGCAGTTACAATCGGGGGTTTGGGGCCAACGTCCTGACTTTC
V: TRBV7-2; size: NA; D: NA; J: TRBJ1-6; CDR3: CASSPGSYNSPLHF; DNA: TGTGCCAGCAGCCCCGGGAGTTATAATTCACCCCTCCACTTT
V: TRBV6-2/TRBV6-3; size: NA; D: NA; J: TRBJ2-1; CDR3: CASSYEGSGQFF; DNA: TGTGCCAGCAGTTACGAGGGGAGCGGGCAGTTCTTC
V: TRBV5-1; size: NA; D: TRBD1; J: TRBJ1-5; CDR3: CASRSGTGLNQPQHF; DNA: TGCGCCAGCAGAAGCGGGACAGGGCTCAATCAGCCCCAGCATTTT
V: TRBV18; size: NA; D: NA; J: TRBJ2-7; CDR3: CASSPYSSYEQYF; DNA: TGTGCCAGCTCACCTTATAGCTCCTACGAGCAGTACTTC
V: TRBV6-5; size: NA; D: NA; J: TRBJ2-7; CDR3: CASIRQTQSYEQYF; DNA: TGTGCCAGCATCAGGCAGACTCAATCCTACGAGCAGTACTTC
V: TRBV30; size: NA; D: NA; J: TRBJ2-7; CDR3: CAWSGYSEQYF; DNA: TGTGCCTGGAGCGGATACTCGGAGCAGTACTTC
V: TRBV20-1; size: NA; D: TRBD1; J: TRBJ2-7; CDR3: CSALTGGEQYF; DNA: TGCAGTGCACTAACAGGGGGAGAGCAGTACTTC
V: TRBV11-2; size: NA; D: TRBD1; J: TRBJ1-2; CDR3: CASSRGRYRGNYGYTF; DNA: TGTGCCAGCAGCCGTGGGCGTTACAGGGGGAACTATGGCTACACCTTC
V: TRBV6-6; size: once; D: NA; J: TRBJ1-5; CDR3: CASSYSDRQSNQPQHF; DNA: TGTGCCAGCAGTTACTCAGACCGACAGAGCAATCAGCCCCAGCATTTT
V: TRBV6-5; size: NA; D: TRBD1; J: TRBJ1-5; CDR3: CASRPRGYNQPQHF; DNA: TGTGCCAGCAGACCCAGGGGGTACAATCAGCCCCAGCATTTT
V: TRBV4-3; size: once; D: NA; J: TRBJ1-2; CDR3: CASSPGVRGYGYTF; DNA: TGCGCCAGCAGTCCAGGGGTCCGTGGCTATGGCTACACCTTC
V: TRBV7-9; size: NA; D: NA; J: TRBJ2-7; CDR3: CASSTIQGWYEQYF; DNA: TGTGCCAGCAGCACCATACAGGGCTGGTACGAGCAGTACTTC
V: TRBV27; size: NA; D: NA; J: TRBJ1-1; CDR3: CASGPRGLNTEAFF; DNA: TGTGCCAGCGGCCCGAGGGGGTTGAACACTGAAGCTTTCTTT
V: TRBV7-8; size: NA; D: NA; J: TRBJ2-4; CDR3: CASSSNRGRGNIQYF; DNA: TGTGCCAGCAGCTCAAACAGGGGGAGGGGGAACATTCAGTACTTC
V: TRBV3-1/TRBV3-2; size: once; D: NA; J: TRBJ2-7; CDR3: CASSPSGSYEQYF; DNA: TGTGCCAGCAGCCCCTCCGGTTCCTACGAGCAGTACTTC
V: TRBV9; size: NA; D: TRBD1; J: TRBJ1-1; CDR3: CASTPAPGQIEAFF; DNA: TGTGCCAGCACCCCTGCCCCGGGACAGATTGAAGCTTTCTTT
V: TRBV12-3/TRBV12-4; size: few; D: NA; J: TRBJ1-4; CDR3: CASSLGEKLFF; DNA: TGTGCCAGCAGTTTGGGTGAAAAACTGTTTTTT
V: TRBV18; size: NA; D: NA; J: TRBJ1-1; CDR3: CASSPPGAVNTEAFF; DNA: TGTGCCAGCTCACCACCGGGGGCGGTGAACACTGAAGCTTTCTTT
V: TRBV15; size: NA; D: NA; J: TRBJ2-3; CDR3: CATGTDTQYF; DNA: TGTGCCACCGGAACTGATACGCAGTATTTT
V: TRBV10-3; size: NA; D: TRBD1; J: TRBJ2-7; CDR3: CAIRGQSSDEQYF; DNA: TGTGCCATCAGGGGACAGAGCAGCGACGAGCAGTACTTC